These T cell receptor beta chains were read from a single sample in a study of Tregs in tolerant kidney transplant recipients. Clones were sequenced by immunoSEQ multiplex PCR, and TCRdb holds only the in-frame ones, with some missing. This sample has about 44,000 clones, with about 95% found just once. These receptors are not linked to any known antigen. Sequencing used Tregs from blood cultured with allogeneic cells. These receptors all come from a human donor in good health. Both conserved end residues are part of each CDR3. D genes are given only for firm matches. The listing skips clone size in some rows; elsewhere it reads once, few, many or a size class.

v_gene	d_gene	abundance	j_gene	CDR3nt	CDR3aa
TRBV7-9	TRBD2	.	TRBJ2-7	TGTGCCAGCAGCTTGTACAGCGGGAGCCACGAGCAGTACTTC	CASSLYSGSHEQYF
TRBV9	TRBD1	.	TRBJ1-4	TGTGCCAGCAGCGTGGGACAGGGGGGAGAAAAACTGTTTTTT	CASSVGQGGEKLFF
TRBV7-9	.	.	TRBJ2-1	TGTGCCAGCAGACCAGGCCGACAGGAGCACTACAATGAGCAGTTCTTC	CASRPGRQEHYNEQFF
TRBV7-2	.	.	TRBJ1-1	TGTGCCAGCAGCTTTGCAGGGGTGAACACTGAAGCTTTCTTT	CASSFAGVNTEAFF
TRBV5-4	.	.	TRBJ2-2	TGTGCCAGCAGCTTGACGAACACCGGGGAGCTGTTTTTT	CASSLTNTGELFF
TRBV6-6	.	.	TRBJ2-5	TGTGCCAGCAGTACGAGACCCGAGACCCAGTACTTC	CASSTRPETQYF
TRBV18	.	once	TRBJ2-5	TGTGCCAGCTCACCGGGGTCGGGACAAGAGACCCAGTACTTC	CASSPGSGQETQYF
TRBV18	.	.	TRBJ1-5	TGTGCCAGCTCAGCTGGACCAGTAAGAGATCAGCCCCAGCATTTT	CASSAGPVRDQPQHF
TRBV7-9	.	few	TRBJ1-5	TGTGCCAGCAGCTTAGAAGGTGCCTATAGCAATCAGCCCCAGCATTTT	CASSLEGAYSNQPQHF
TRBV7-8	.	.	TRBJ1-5	TGTGCCAGCAGCTTAAGGGCAGGGGATATATATAGCAATCAGCCCCAGCATTTT	CASSLRAGDIYSNQPQHF
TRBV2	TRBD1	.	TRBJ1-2	TGTGCCAGCAGTGGGGACAGGAACTATGGCTACACCTTC	CASSGDRNYGYTF
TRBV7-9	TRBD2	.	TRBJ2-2	TGTGCCAGCAGCTTAGGACTAGCGGCGAACACCGGGGAGCTGTTTTTT	CASSLGLAANTGELFF
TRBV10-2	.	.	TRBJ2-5	TGCGCCAGCAGCGAAACAGGATCAGAGACCCAGTACTTC	CASSETGSETQYF
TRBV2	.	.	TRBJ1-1	TGTGCCAGCAGAGCTACAGAGCTAAACACTGAAGCTTTCTTT	CASRATELNTEAFF
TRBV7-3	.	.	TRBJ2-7	TGTGCCAGCAGCCTAGATGGGGGAAGCTCCTACGAGCAGTACTTC	CASSLDGGSSYEQYF
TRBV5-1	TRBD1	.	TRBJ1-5	TGCGCCAGCAGCTTGGGGACAGGGGGCCGGCAGCCCCAGCATTTT	CASSLGTGGRQPQHF
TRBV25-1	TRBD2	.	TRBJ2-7	TGTGCCAGCAGTGAATTTGCGGGAGGCAACACCTACGAGCAGTACTTC	CASSEFAGGNTYEQYF
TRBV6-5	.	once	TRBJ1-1	TGTGCCAGCAGTTACTCGATAAGGGGAACTGAAGCTTTCTTT	CASSYSIRGTEAFF
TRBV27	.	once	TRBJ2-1	TGTGCCAGCAGTCCGGGGACCTGGTACAATGAGCAGTTCTTC	CASSPGTWYNEQFF
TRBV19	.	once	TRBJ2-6	TGTGCCAGTAGAAGTCTAGATTCTGGGGCCAACGTCCTGACTTTC	CASRSLDSGANVLTF
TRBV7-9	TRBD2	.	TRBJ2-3	TGTGCCAGCAGCTTAAGGGCGGCGGGAGGGCCTTCAGATACGCAGTATTTT	CASSLRAAGGPSDTQYF
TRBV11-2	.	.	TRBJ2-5	TGTGCCAGCAGCTCTATTGGAGGGGGGGTTAGAGAGACCCAGTACTTC	CASSSIGGGVRETQYF
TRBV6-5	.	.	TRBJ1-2	TGTGCCAGCAGAGTAGACACTAACTATGGCTACACCTTC	CASRVDTNYGYTF
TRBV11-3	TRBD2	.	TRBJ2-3	TGTGCCAGCAGCCTCGGGACTAGCGGGGGGGCAAGCACAGATACGCAGTATTTT	CASSLGTSGGASTDTQYF